The rows below give T cell receptor beta chains drawn from one sample of a study of radiation and T cells in renal cell carcinoma. Using immunoSEQ multiplex PCR, the repertoire was profiled, and TCRdb retains in-frame clones only, with some absent. Here the sample spans around 180,000 clones, about 87% being singletons. The source was blood, collected from a patient whose treatment included radiotherapy and nephrectomy. These receptors were obtained from a woman between 45 and 65 years old with renal cell carcinoma. The CDR3 runs from the conserved cysteine through the conserved F or W. D genes are given only for firm matches. A clone size is listed for some rows: how often the clone was seen (once, few, many), or a class if it is expanded.

V gene	CDR3 length	J gene	clone size	D gene	CDR3 DNA	CDR3 protein
TRBV5-1	16	TRBJ2-7	.	TRBD2	TGCGCCAGCAGCGGGGGGACTAGCGGGGCGAGGGGCGAGCAGTACTTC	CASSGGTSGARGEQYF
TRBV7-9	14	TRBJ2-7	once	.	TGTGCCAGCAGCTTTCAGGGTTTCGGCTACGAGCAGTACTTC	CASSFQGFGYEQYF
TRBV6-1	13	TRBJ1-5	.	.	TGTGCCAGCGGGGTGGATGGCAATCAGCCCCAGCATTTT	CASGVDGNQPQHF
TRBV19	17	TRBJ1-3	.	.	TGTGCCAGTAGTATAGGCGGCGGACAGAGCTCTGGAAACACCATATATTTT	CASSIGGGQSSGNTIYF
TRBV6-5	15	TRBJ2-7	.	.	TGTGCCAGCAGTTACGCCCCCCGTGGTTCGTGGCAGCAGTACTTC	CASSYAPRGSWQQYF
TRBV4-3	14	TRBJ2-5	.	.	TGCGCCAGCAGCCAAGATGCAGCGTCCGGGACCCAGTACTTC	CASSQDAASGTQYF
TRBV10-2	14	TRBJ1-4	once	TRBD1	TGCGCCAGCAGAGAGACAGGGTCTAATGAAAAACTGTTTTTT	CASRETGSNEKLFF
TRBV29-1	13	TRBJ1-3	.	.	TGCAGCGCCAACGGACAGACTGGAAACACCATATATTTT	CSANGQTGNTIYF
TRBV10-2	15	TRBJ1-5	.	.	TGCGCCAGCAGTGTGGGGGCGGAAGGCAATCAGCCCCAGCATTTT	CASSVGAEGNQPQHF
TRBV14	17	TRBJ2-1	.	.	TGTGCCAGCAGCCAGGGCCAAGGACCGGCGAACAGCGATGAGCAGTTCTTC	CASSQGQGPANSDEQFF
TRBV9	12	TRBJ1-4	.	.	TGTGCCAGCAGCCAGTTGGGGGGTAAACTGTTTTTT	CASSQLGGKLFF
TRBV7-2	19	TRBJ2-5	.	TRBD1	TGTGCCAGCAGCATAAATTCCGGGACAGGGGGCCCCGTCCAAGAGACCCAGTACTTC	CASSINSGTGGPVQETQYF
TRBV5-6	15	TRBJ1-2	.	.	TGTGCCAGCAGCTTGGGAGGGGCCCCTAACTATGGCTACACCTTC	CASSLGGAPNYGYTF
TRBV6-6	13	TRBJ2-5	.	.	TGTGCCAGCAGCCAGACCGCGTCGGGGATCCAGTACTTC	CASSQTASGIQYF
TRBV6-5	14	TRBJ1-2	.	.	TGTGCCAGCAGTTCGGACGGCCCTATAGGTGGCTACACCTTC	CASSSDGPIGGYTF
TRBV6-5	12	TRBJ1-1	.	.	TGTGCCAGCAGACGAGGGGACACTGAAGCTTTCTTT	CASRRGDTEAFF
TRBV27	15	TRBJ2-1	.	.	TGTGCCAGCAGTTTAGAGGGGACATCCTACAATGAGCAGTTCTTC	CASSLEGTSYNEQFF
TRBV12-5	15	TRBJ1-5	.	.	TGTGCTAGTGGTTTGGAACGTACGGGCAATCAGCCCCAGCATTTT	CASGLERTGNQPQHF